Below are 22 T cell receptor beta chains sequenced from a single sample in a study of cytomegalovirus exposure and HLA in healthy donors. Researchers ran the PCR with 60 Vbeta and 13 Jbeta primers. Repertoires were generated with immunoSEQ multiplex PCR, while TCRdb's copy carries only in-frame clones and drops some. The table includes 180,000 or so clones, just over 75% detected once. The sequenced sample was PBMCs. The receptors were sampled from a woman aged 55-75 years in good health and CMV-seropositive.

With regard to this clone: Germline is not matched at one junction end, which may reflect a read error. V gene TRBV7-9 combines with J gene TRBJ2-7; 7 bases line up with TRBD1. The CDR3 has 13 residues. The germline V gene encodes CDR1 SEHNR and CDR2 FQNEAQ (reference sequence). The CDR3 loop is CSSSLRQGDEQYF. CDR3 bases: TGTTCCAGCAGCCTTAGACAGGGCGACGAGCAGTACTTC.

V gene TRBV13 combines with J gene TRBJ1-3; D is uncertain. Germline V gene data show CDR1 as PRHDT and CDR2 as FYEKMQ (reference sequence). Between the trimmed V and J ends, which lost 5 bases and 0 bases, there was a span of 23 bases. CDR3 size: 19 residues. In DNA, the CDR3 is TGTGCCAGCAGCCCCCCGTGGTCGGGTGAGCTCGCCTCTGGAAACACCATATATTTT. It encodes CASSPPWSGELASGNTIYF.

In DNA, the CDR3 is TGTGCCAGCAGCCTCACAGGGGGTAGCAATCAGCCCCAGCATTTT. The encoded protein is CASSLTGGSNQPQHF. The V call is TRBV9, the J call TRBJ1-5; 8 nucleotides align to TRBD1. Trimming at V came to 4 bases and at J to 0 bases, leaving 3 bases not matched to a gene. Germline values: CDR1 SGDLS, CDR2 YYNGEE. The CDR3 extends over 15 amino acids.

The chain couples TRBV6-5 to TRBJ2-3; TRBD1 matches at 8 bases. CDR1 is MNHEY, CDR2 SVGAGI, per germline. The CDR3 runs 14 residues. Trimming took 6 bases from V and 0 from J; bases not matched to a gene: 2. CDR3 DNA sequence: TGTGCCAGCAGGCGGGACAGGAGCACAGATACGCAGTATTTT. Its protein product is CASRRDRSTDTQYF.

This chain connects TRBV4-1 to TRBJ2-1, with no clear D. V was cut by 0 bases and J by 7 bases, with 4 bases left in between. Germline assignment: CDR1 MGHRA and CDR2 YSYEKL. There are 12 residues in the CDR3. CDR3 nucleotides: TGCGCCAGCAGCCAAGATCTAAATGAGCAGTTCTTC. Amino acid sequence: CASSQDLNEQFF.

The V call is TRBV14, the J call TRBJ2-7; D unclear. Trimming pared 1 base from V and 3 bases from J, leaving 13 bases between. Germline V gene sequence: CDR1 SGHDN, CDR2 FVKESK. The CDR3 runs 15 residues. In DNA, the CDR3 is TGTGCCAGCAGCCAAGGGTACGGTTCTAACTACGAGCAGTACTTC. Its translation: CASSQGYGSNYEQYF.

This sequence joins TRBV5-8 and TRBJ2-7; 9 bases agree with TRBD2. After removal of 0 bases from V and 2 bases from J, the junction contained 9 bases not matched to a gene. The CDR3 contains 17 residues. Germline-derived CDR1 and CDR2 are SGHTS and YDEGEE. In DNA form, the CDR3 reads TGTGCCAGCAGCTTGGCAGGGCGACTAGCGGCTACCTACGAGCAGTACTTC. This gives the protein CASSLAGRLAATYEQYF.

This chain joins TRBV28 and TRBJ2-1; D is possibly TRBD2 (7 bases). This CDR3 is built from 14 residues. V shed 7 bases and J shed 2 bases, with 12 bases lying between them. Germline V gene lookup returns CDR1 MDHEN and CDR2 SYDVKM. CDR3 protein: CASNSGGPYNEQFF. CDR3 bases: TGTGCCAGCAATTCGGGGGGCCCCTACAATGAGCAGTTCTTC.

This chain uses TRBV5-1 with TRBJ1-4, with 8 bases that match TRBD1. CDR3 length: 14 amino acids. V was pared by 3 bases and J by 6 bases, with 4 bases of the junction left unmatched. CDR1 is SGHRS, CDR2 YFSETQ, per germline. This CDR3 reads CASSWGQADEKLFF. In DNA form, the CDR3 reads TGCGCCAGCAGCTGGGGACAGGCCGATGAAAAACTGTTTTTT. The full variable domain, with the rest looked up from reference TRBV5-1 and TRBJ1-4, is KAGVTQTPRYLIKTRGQQVTLSCSPISGHRSVSWYQQTPGQGLQFLFEYFSETQRNKGNFPGRFSGRQFSNSRSEMNVSTLELGDSALYLCASSWGQADEKLFFGSGTQLSVL.

This clone occurred once. The chain uses TRBV5-1 and TRBJ2-2, with D tentatively TRBD1 (5 bases). There are 14 residues in the CDR3. The germline V gene encodes CDR1 SGHRS and CDR2 YFSETQ. V dropped 0 bases and J dropped 5 bases, with 8 bases sitting between them. The DNA for the CDR3 is TGCGCCAGCAGCTTGGTGCCAGGGACCGGGGAGCTGTTTTTT. Translation gives CASSLVPGTGELFF. Combining the CDR3 with reference TRBV5-1 and TRBJ2-2 gives the whole variable domain KAGVTQTPRYLIKTRGQQVTLSCSPISGHRSVSWYQQTPGQGLQFLFEYFSETQRNKGNFPGRFSGRQFSNSRSEMNVSTLELGDSALYLCASSLVPGTGELFFGEGSRLTVL.

The CDR3 is CASFPGGQGGELFF. In DNA form, the CDR3 reads TGCGCCAGCTTCCCGGGGGGGCAAGGCGGGGAGCTGTTTTTT. The rearrangement uses TRBV5-1 and TRBJ2-2, with 8 bases matching TRBD2. The CDR3 totals 14 residues. Germline V lookup: CDR1 SGHRS, CDR2 YFSETQ. Losses at the gene ends were 7 bases for V and 7 bases for J; bases not matched to a gene: 9.

This chain connects TRBV9 to TRBJ2-7; 8 bases are a match to TRBD1. Germline V lookup: CDR1 SGDLS, CDR2 YYNGEE. There are 15 residues in the CDR3. V shed 6 bases, J shed 6 bases, and the junction held 14 bases outside the gene matches. CDR3 loop: CASTPTTGATVEQYF. CDR3 nucleotides: TGTGCCAGCACCCCCACGACAGGGGCCACCGTCGAGCAGTACTTC. Variable domain in full (rest from reference TRBV9 and TRBJ2-7): DSGVTQTPKHLITATGQRVTLRCSPRSGDLSVYWYQQSLDQGLQFLIQYYNGEERAKGNILERFSAQQFPDLHSELNLSSLELGDSALYFCASTPTTGATVEQYFGPGTRLTVT.

V is TRBV27 and J is TRBJ1-5, with D maybe TRBD1 (5 bases). Trimming took 4 bases from V and 6 from J, leaving 22 bases between them. The CDR3 covers 17 residues. Germline CDR1 MNHEY, CDR2 SMNVEV (reference sequence). Here the CDR3 reads CASSSKILGTILQPQHF. CDR3 DNA: TGTGCCAGCAGTTCCAAAATCCTCGGGACTATCCTTCAGCCCCAGCATTTT.

Concerning this clone itself: Other DNA sequences within the sample encode an identical CDR3. The rearrangement links TRBV30 to TRBJ1-2, with D tentatively TRBD1 (5 bases). CDR3 length: 13 amino acids. Germline CDR1 reads GTSNPN; CDR2 reads SVGIG (reference sequence). Trimming took 1 base from V and 7 from J, leaving 13 bases between them. In DNA form, the CDR3 reads TGTGCCTGGAGTGAGGGGCGGGAGAGTGGCTACACCTTC. Translation gives CAWSEGRESGYTF.

Turning to this clone: At one end the junction does not follow the germline gene, possibly because of a read error. This chain links TRBV5-4 with TRBJ2-4, with a weak D call TRBD1 (7 bases). Germline-derived CDR1 and CDR2 are SGHNT and YYREEE (reference sequence). The CDR3 runs to 16 residues. CDR3 bases: TGTGCCAGCAGCGGGGGGACAGCTTCGTCCAAAAACAGTCAGTACTTC. This codes for CASSGGTASSKNSQYF.

The chain uses TRBV5-4 and TRBJ2-1; D may be TRBD2 (6 bases). Germline V lookup: CDR1 SGHNT, CDR2 YYREEE (reference sequence). The CDR3 contains 14 residues. V gave up 2 bases and J gave up 5 bases, with 11 bases separating them. This CDR3 reads CASSLGRRNNEQFF. The CDR3 bases are TGTGCCAGCAGCTTAGGGAGGAGGAACAATGAGCAGTTCTTC.

The chain is built from TRBV6-5 and TRBJ1-1; no firm D call. The CDR3 runs 15 residues. Trimming removed 0 bases at V and 4 bases at J, with 12 bases between. Germline V gene sequence: CDR1 MNHEY, CDR2 SVGAGI. The CDR3 region has the DNA TGTGCCAGCAGTTACTCGGGAGGGCCGAGCACTGAAGCTTTCTTT. Residues: CASSYSGGPSTEAFF.

The chain employs TRBV4-1 and TRBJ2-7; possibly TRBD1 for D (5 bases). Germline CDR1 MGHRA, CDR2 YSYEKL. Deletions cut 1 base from V and 4 bases from J, with 17 bases between. CDR3 length: 16 residues. This CDR3 reads CASSQVIRDIGYEQYF. CDR3 bases: TGCGCCAGCAGCCAAGTAATCAGGGATATTGGTTACGAGCAGTACTTC.

The V call is TRBV9, the J call TRBJ2-2; TRBD2 matches 15 bases. Trimming cost V 0 bases and J 5 bases; bases outside gene matches: 8. CDR3 length: 19 residues. CDR1 and CDR2 (germline): SGDLS, YYNGEE. The CDR3 coding sequence is TGTGCCAGCAGCGTAGAAGGACTAGCGGGAGGGCCGGGGACCGGGGAGCTGTTTTTT. Encoded protein: CASSVEGLAGGPGTGELFF.

This clone was observed a handful of times. The J gene is TRBJ1-6, the V gene TRBV4-2; 7 bases line up with TRBD1. J gave up 9 bases and V 1 base, and 18 bases lay outside the gene matches. This CDR3 spans 19 amino acids. CDR1 is LGHNA, CDR2 YNFKEQ, per germline. CDR3 sequence: CASSQVSGTEPIRSSPLHF. The CDR3 nucleotides are TGTGCCAGCAGCCAAGTTTCGGGGACAGAACCAATCCGTAGTTCACCCCTCCACTTT.

The J gene is TRBJ1-1, the V gene TRBV7-9; tentatively, D is TRBD1 (6 bases). In germline, CDR1 is SEHNR, CDR2 FQNEAQ (reference sequence). Trimming cost V 1 base and J 5 bases, with 11 bases left between them. The CDR3 covers 14 residues. CDR3 in amino acids: CASSLGDIQTEAFF. For the CDR3, the DNA is TGTGCCAGCAGCTTAGGGGACATCCAGACTGAAGCTTTCTTT.

The CDR3 reads CATSVIAGVGEQFF. CDR3 DNA: TGTGCCACCAGTGTTATAGCGGGAGTCGGTGAGCAGTTCTTC. The rearrangement joins TRBV15 to TRBJ2-1; TRBD2 matches 9 bases. Per germline, CDR1 LNHNV and CDR2 YYDKDF (reference sequence). This CDR3 spans 14 amino acids. With V trimmed by 6 bases and J by 9 bases, 9 bases remained unmatched. Combining the CDR3 with reference TRBV15 and TRBJ2-1 gives the whole variable domain DAMVIQNPRYQVTQFGKPVTLSCSQTLNHNVMYWYQQKSSQAPKLLFHYYDKDFNNEADTPDNFQSRRPNTSFCFLDIRSPGLGDTAMYLCATSVIAGVGEQFFGPGTRLTVL.